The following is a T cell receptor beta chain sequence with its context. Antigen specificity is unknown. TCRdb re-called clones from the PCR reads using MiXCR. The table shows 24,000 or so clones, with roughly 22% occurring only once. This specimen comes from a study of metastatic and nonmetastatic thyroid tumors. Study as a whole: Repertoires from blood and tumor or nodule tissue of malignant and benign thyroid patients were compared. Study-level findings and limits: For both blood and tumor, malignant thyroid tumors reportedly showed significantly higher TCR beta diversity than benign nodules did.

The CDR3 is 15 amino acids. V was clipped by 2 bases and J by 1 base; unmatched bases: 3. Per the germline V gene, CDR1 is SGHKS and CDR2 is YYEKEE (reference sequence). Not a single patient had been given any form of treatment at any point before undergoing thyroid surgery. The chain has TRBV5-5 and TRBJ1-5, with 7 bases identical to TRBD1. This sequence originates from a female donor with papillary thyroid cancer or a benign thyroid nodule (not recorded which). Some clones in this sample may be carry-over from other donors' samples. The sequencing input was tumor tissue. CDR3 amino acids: CASSLNRGSNQPQHF. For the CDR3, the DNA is TGTGCCAGCAGCTTAAACAGGGGAAGCAATCAGCCCCAGCATTTT.